This T cell receptor (beta chain) derives from a study of T cell repertoires in cytomegalovirus infection. TCRdb ran MiXCR on the reads and lists one entry per CDR3 protein. Altogether approximately 390,000 distinct CDR3 sequences are present, approximately 35% being singletons, with the ten largest covering roughly 14%. The CDR3 has 15 amino acids. With V trimmed by 4 bases and J by 5 bases, 6 bases remained unmatched. From germline, CDR1 is LGHDT and CDR2 YNNKEL (reference sequence). About this clonotype: What it binds is not known.

The sequence was obtained from a human donor in good health (CMV status not recorded). Some clones in this sample may be carry-over from other donors' samples. The rearrangement uses TRBV3-1 and TRBJ2-1; the match to TRBD2 covers 9 bases. The starting material was cultured PBMCs, obtained from culture after CMV antigen stimulation. The CDR3 loop reads CASSRASGNNNEQFF. The DNA of the CDR3 is TGTGCCAGCAGCCGAGCTAGCGGGAATAACAATGAGCAGTTCTTC.